These 22 T cell receptor beta chains were sequenced from one sample in a study of blood T cell repertoires in COVID-19 (dated by TCRdb to 2019 to 2021). The library was produced with the immunoSEQ multiplex PCR assay. TCRdb obtained this table from immuneACCESS and retained in-frame rearrangements with V and J assigned. These tables miss some clones; where compared with another copy, unresolved V genes account for less than half of the shortfall, and the remainder is unexplained. This sample has 410,000 or so clones in its table, and 89% of those were observed once. The top ten clonotypes cover roughly 1.6% of the sample. The sequenced material came from peripheral blood. The receptors here all came from a middle-aged woman with COVID-19, enrolled during active disease.

This CDR3 is CASSFNRGEAYEQYF. CDR3 DNA sequence: TGTGCCAGCAGCTTCAACCGGGGGGAAGCCTACGAGCAGTACTTC. The chain uses TRBV5-4 and TRBJ2-7; 7 bases fit TRBD2. The CDR3 spans 15 residues. Trimming at V came to 2 bases and at J to 2 bases, leaving 7 bases not matched to a gene. Germline CDR1 is SGHNT and CDR2 is YYREEE (reference sequence).

Comments on this clone: An end of the junction differs from the germline gene, which may be a read error. The V and J genes are TRBV7-7 and TRBJ2-3; tentatively, D is TRBD2 (7 bases). The CDR3 loop spans 15 amino acids. Germline-derived CDR1 and CDR2 are SSHAT and FNYEAQ (reference sequence). This CDR3 is CASSLGGGAEDTQYF. The CDR3 DNA sequence: TGTGCTAGCAGCTTAGGGGGGGGCGCGGAAGATACGCAGTATTTT.

The chain couples TRBV7-2 to TRBJ1-1, with 8 bases fitting TRBD1. The ends lost 3 bases at V and 0 bases at J; junction bases unmatched: 6. Looked up from germline, CDR1 is SGHTA and CDR2 is FQGNSA. The CDR3 is 16 residues long. This CDR3 is CASSFTMTGVNTEAFF. In DNA form, the CDR3 reads TGTGCCAGCAGCTTCACGATGACAGGGGTGAACACTGAAGCTTTCTTT.

The genes are TRBV4-3 and TRBJ2-3; 10 nucleotides agree with TRBD1. Trimming at V came to 3 bases and at J to 3 bases, leaving 12 bases not matched to a gene. Germline CDR1 is LGHNA and CDR2 is YSLEER. This CDR3 contains 18 residues. The CDR3 sequence is CASSQGRTGGPGTDTQYF. CDR3 sequence (DNA): TGCGCCAGCAGCCAGGGGCGGACAGGGGGGCCCGGGACAGATACGCAGTATTTT.

This chain joins TRBV28 and TRBJ2-3; D is unclear. The CDR3 consists of 15 residues. Germline V lookup: CDR1 MDHEN, CDR2 SYDVKM. The V end lost 4 bases, the J end lost 0 bases, and 11 bases lay between the germline ends. The CDR3 loop reads CASSSPTFSTDTQYF. Written as DNA, the CDR3 is TGTGCCAGCAGTTCGCCGACTTTTAGCACAGATACGCAGTATTTT. The full variable domain, with the rest looked up from reference TRBV28 and TRBJ2-3, is DVKVTQSSRYLVKRTGEKVFLECVQDMDHENMFWYRQDPGLGLRLIYFSYDVKMKEKGDIPEGYSVSREKKERFSLILESASTNQTSMYLCASSSPTFSTDTQYFGPGTRLTVL.

The chain uses TRBV2 and TRBJ2-3; 9 nucleotides line up with TRBD2. V lost 1 base, J lost 9 bases, and 5 bases stayed unmatched. The V gene's germline CDR1 is SNHLY and CDR2 FYNNEI. This CDR3 is 14 amino acids long. CDR3 sequence: CASSEVSGGWTQYF. The DNA of the CDR3 is TGTGCCAGCAGTGAAGTGAGCGGGGGGTGGACGCAGTATTTT.

As DNA, the CDR3 is TGCGCCAGCAGCCAAGATGTTGGCGGGAGGGCCGGTGGGGCCAACGTCCTGACTTTC. Residues: CASSQDVGGRAGGANVLTF. The genes are TRBV4-3 and TRBJ2-6, with 9 positions matching TRBD2. The J segment lost 3 bases and the V segment lost 0 bases, leaving 9 bases of the junction unmatched. The V gene's germline CDR1 is LGHNA and CDR2 YSLEER. The CDR3 has 19 residues.

The V and J genes are TRBV27 and TRBJ2-3; 7 positions match TRBD2. This CDR3 is 18 amino acids long. CDR1 MNHEY and CDR2 SMNVEV come from the germline V gene (reference sequence). V lost 2 bases, J lost 4 bases, and 15 bases stayed unmatched. The CDR3 nucleotides are TGTGCCAGCAGTTTAGCGGGGGAAACGGGACCGGTGCCAGATACGCAGTATTTT. It specifies CASSLAGETGPVPDTQYF.

This clone showed up just a few times. This CDR3 reads CASRPGTGYTEAFF. The CDR3 nucleotides are TGTGCCAGCAGACCCGGGACAGGGTACACTGAAGCTTTCTTT. V gene TRBV28 combines with J gene TRBJ1-1, with 9 nucleotides matching TRBD1. V dropped 6 bases and J dropped 3; count of bases not matched to a gene: 5. Germline assignment: CDR1 MDHEN and CDR2 SYDVKM. This CDR3 spans 14 amino acids.

Only one count was recorded for this clone. The chain joins TRBV19 to TRBJ2-7; D gene ambiguous. The CDR3 is 13 amino acids. The germline gives CDR1 LNHDA, CDR2 SQIVND (reference sequence). V was pared by 8 bases and J by 1 base, with 12 bases between. CDR3 region: CASSQTHSYEQYF. The CDR3 DNA is TGTGCCAGTTCCCAGACTCATTCCTACGAGCAGTACTTC.

This chain connects TRBV6-2 or TRBV6-3 to TRBJ2-7; 15 positions agree with TRBD2. V shed 6 bases, J shed 0 bases, and the junction held 9 bases outside the gene matches. This CDR3 region has 18 residues. Germline CDR1 reads MNHEY; CDR2 reads SVGEGT. The CDR3 sequence: CASSPQGLAGGSSYEQYF. The CDR3 DNA follows: TGTGCCAGCAGCCCTCAGGGACTAGCGGGGGGTAGCTCCTACGAGCAGTACTTC.

CDR3 DNA sequence: TGTGCCAGCAGCTCTTGGGACAGGGGCGGCTATGGCTACACCTTC. Amino acids: CASSSWDRGGYGYTF. The chain joins TRBV7-9 to TRBJ1-2; TRBD1 matches 10 bases. V was clipped by 4 bases and J by 4 bases; unmatched bases: 6. This CDR3 spans 15 amino acids. CDR1 SEHNR and CDR2 FQNEAQ come from the germline V gene (reference sequence).

The chain uses TRBV5-5 and TRBJ2-5, with a tentative D call TRBD1 (5 bases). The germline V gene has CDR1 SGHKS and CDR2 YYEKEE (reference sequence). V was trimmed by 0 bases and J by 1 base, leaving 10 bases between them. The CDR3 has 15 amino acids. The DNA of the CDR3 is TGTGCCAGCAGCTTGGCGCCCCAGGGCCAAGAGACCCAGTACTTC. Translation: CASSLAPQGQETQYF.

The chain has TRBV28 and TRBJ1-4, with 8 bases matching TRBD1. The V segment lost 4 bases and the J segment 6 bases; nucleotides outside the gene matches: 10. The germline V gene has CDR1 MDHEN and CDR2 SYDVKM. The CDR3 loop spans 16 amino acids. The DNA for the CDR3 is TGTGCCAGCAGTTCTGCGCAGGGGGCACGGGATGAAAAACTGTTTTTT. Protein sequence: CASSSAQGARDEKLFF.

The chain couples TRBV2 to TRBJ2-3; TRBD2 agrees at 8 bases. The germline V gene encodes CDR1 SNHLY and CDR2 FYNNEI. The CDR3 extends over 14 amino acids. J gave up 1 base and V 7 bases, and 4 bases lay outside the gene matches. The CDR3 DNA reads as TGTGCCAGCAATCTAGCGGGCGGCACAGATACGCAGTATTTT. It translates to CASNLAGGTDTQYF.

The V and J genes are TRBV5-8 and TRBJ1-6, with TRBD1 matching over 9 bases. Trimming removed 0 bases from V and 0 bases from J; junction bases left unmatched: 7. Germline-derived CDR1 and CDR2 are SGHTS and YDEGEE. This CDR3 region has 19 residues. CDR3 protein: CASSLDRGLESSYNSPLHF. CDR3 bases: TGTGCCAGCAGCTTGGACAGGGGGCTGGAGAGCTCCTATAATTCACCCCTCCACTTT.

The V call is TRBV7-2, the J call TRBJ1-4, with TRBD1 as a possible D gene (5 bases). The ends were cut back, 6 bases at V and 0 bases at J, with 11 bases in the middle. There are 15 residues in the CDR3. Germline values: CDR1 SGHTA, CDR2 FQGNSA. Here the CDR3 reads CASRPGGSTNEKLFF. DNA of the CDR3: TGTGCCAGCAGGCCCGGGGGGTCAACTAATGAAAAACTGTTTTTT.

The rearrangement joins TRBV6-5 to TRBJ1-6; TRBD1 matches 7 bases. Germline V gene data show CDR1 as MNHEY and CDR2 as SVGAGI. V lost 7 bases and J lost 6; bases outside the gene matches: 9. The CDR3 is 15 amino acids. In DNA, the CDR3 is TGTGCCAGCACGCAAACAGGGGCCCTTAATTCACCCCTCCACTTT. Protein product: CASTQTGALNSPLHF.

V is TRBV9 and J is TRBJ2-7; the match to TRBD1 covers 9 bases. In germline, CDR1 is SGDLS, CDR2 YYNGEE. Germline trimming cut 0 bases from V and 5 bases from J; bases unmatched to any gene: 9. The CDR3 loop spans 16 amino acids. The CDR3: CASSVGGTGSFNEQYF. The CDR3 bases are TGTGCCAGCAGCGTAGGAGGGACAGGGAGTTTTAACGAGCAGTACTTC. Full variable domain (rest looked up from reference TRBV9 and TRBJ2-7): DSGVTQTPKHLITATGQRVTLRCSPRSGDLSVYWYQQSLDQGLQFLIQYYNGEERAKGNILERFSAQQFPDLHSELNLSSLELGDSALYFCASSVGGTGSFNEQYFGPGTRLTVT.

V gene TRBV6-5 combines with J gene TRBJ2-1, with a possible D match to TRBD1 (6 bases). Germline CDR1 is MNHEY and CDR2 is SVGAGI. The V gene lost 5 bases and the J gene lost 9 bases, with 11 bases spanning the gap. CDR3 length: 12 residues. The CDR3 loop reads CASSTRGTEQFF. In DNA form, the CDR3 reads TGTGCCAGCAGTACCAGGGGAACTGAGCAGTTCTTC.

The sample holds a few counts of this clone. This chain links TRBV29-1 with TRBJ1-1, with D perhaps TRBD1 (5 bases). Germline loops: CDR1 SQVTM, CDR2 ANQGSEA. This CDR3 spans 15 amino acids. V lost 7 bases and J 1 base, leaving 19 bases between the germline ends. The CDR3 sequence: CSGRDGLLGNTEAFF. The CDR3, as DNA: TGCAGCGGTAGGGACGGACTACTAGGGAACACTGAAGCTTTCTTT.

This chain links TRBV9 with TRBJ1-1, with D possibly TRBD1 on 5 matching bases. This CDR3 has 15 amino acids. Germline CDR1 reads SGDLS; CDR2 reads YYNGEE. V dropped 2 bases and J dropped 1 base, with 12 bases sitting between them. DNA of the CDR3: TGTGCCAGCAGCGTGCTTAGGGGCGGGAACACTGAAGCTTTCTTT. This sequence encodes CASSVLRGGNTEAFF.